This TCR beta chain was sequenced for a study of cytomegalovirus exposure and HLA in healthy donors. About this clone: The antigen is not known.

CDR1 is SGHTA and CDR2 is FQGNSA in the germline V gene. The CDR3 loop spans 18 amino acids. V was clipped by 1 base and J by 0 bases; unmatched bases: 6. Vbeta (60) and Jbeta (13) primers were used in the PCR. Profiled with immunoSEQ multiplex PCR; TCRdb holds only in-frame clones, not every one. The sample comprises 99,000 or so clones, about 80% of which are singletons, and about 7.5% rests with the top ten. Whole-study results and caveats: Specificity for CMV antigens was confirmed in vitro for a few of the CMV-associated chains. Follow-up analysis found HLA locus-dependent TCR association rates, highest for DRB1 and lowest for HLA-C. Most TCR beta V segments were productive about 90% or about 30% of the time in an earlier analysis. Cytomegalovirus-associated TCR beta chains were listed, numbering around 150.

The sequenced sample was PBMCs. This receptor was taken from a man aged 35-49 years in good health and CMV-seropositive. The chain uses TRBV7-2 and TRBJ1-4; 9 bases match TRBD1. CDR3 protein: CASSLEGQGFSTNEKLFF. CDR3 DNA: TGTGCCAGCAGCTTAGAGGGACAGGGCTTTTCAACTAATGAAAAACTGTTTTTT.